The T cell receptor (beta chain) described here comes from a study of cytomegalovirus exposure and HLA in healthy donors. Overall study results and limits: In an earlier analysis, in around 590 donors, most V segments appeared productive either ~90% or ~30% of the time. Beyond CMV serostatus, there was no information to go on about immune exposure. Several top significant clusters appeared, in a later analysis, to be linked to common viral pathogens.

The V gene's germline CDR1 is SGHAT and CDR2 FQNNGV. Germline trimming cut 5 bases from V and 2 bases from J; bases unmatched to any gene: 2. The CDR3 loop spans 13 amino acids. A remark on this clone: Its specificity is not known.

Amplification used 60 Vbeta primers and 13 Jbeta primers. The table came from immunoSEQ multiplex PCR; TCRdb's copy has only in-frame clones and leaves some out. Of 110,000 or so clones listed, approximately 16% are singletons. The chain has TRBV11-2 and TRBJ1-2; 7 nucleotides align to TRBD1. The TCR sequence derives from a female donor in good health and CMV-seronegative. Sequenced: PBMCs. The CDR3 sequence is CASSPTGNYGYTF. In DNA, the CDR3 is TGTGCCAGCAGCCCGACAGGGAACTATGGCTACACCTTC.